These 20 T cell receptor beta chains were all obtained from the same sample, sequenced in a study of T cells in Graves' hyperthyroidism and ophthalmopathy. There were TCR beta CDR3 regions amplified from RNA transcripts. In the first-round RT-PCR of the TCR CDR3, the HTBI primer set was used. TCRdb ran MiXCR on the multiplex PCR reads and lists one entry per CDR3 protein. Of over 500,000 distinct CDR3 sequences in the sample, under 20% were seen once. Sequencing was done on a sample of blood. The origin of the receptors is a woman under 30 with Graves' ophthalmopathy.

A word on this clonotype: This may come from a read error, since a much larger clone is one base off. The chain is built from TRBV7-2 and TRBJ1-2; a weak D match, TRBD1 (6 bases). This CDR3 has 13 amino acids. Germline V gene sequence: CDR1 SGHTA, CDR2 FQGNSA. CDR3 sequence: CAGSLDSSRGYTF. In DNA, the CDR3 is TGTGCCGGCAGCTTGGACAGCTCGCGTGGCTACACCTTC.

DNA of the CDR3: TGTGCCAGCAGCTTAGGGAGACTAGCGGGAGGGCTCGAGCAGTACTTC. Encoded protein: CASSLGRLAGGLEQYF. The rearrangement uses TRBV7-2 and TRBJ2-7; 14 bases agree with TRBD2. Germline-derived CDR1 and CDR2 are SGHTA and FQGNSA. The CDR3 loop spans 16 amino acids. The V and J ends lost 1 base and 6 bases, in that order; junction bases with no gene match: 5.

This clonotype was seen many times. The chain recombines TRBV6-2 or TRBV6-3 with TRBJ2-7, with TRBD1 identical over 9 bases. Germline V gene lookup returns CDR1 MNHEY and CDR2 SVGEGT. The ends lost 2 bases at V and 7 bases at J; junction bases unmatched: 6. The CDR3 spans 14 residues. CDR3 in amino acids: CASSYGTGRGEQYF. For the CDR3, the DNA is TGTGCCAGCAGTTACGGGACAGGGCGCGGGGAGCAGTACTTC.

This clonotype was detected only a few times. The CDR3 protein is CASRGQTDNYGYTF. CDR3 nucleotide sequence: TGTGCCAGCAGGGGGCAGACAGACAACTATGGCTACACCTTC. This chain connects TRBV2 to TRBJ1-2; tentative D call: TRBD1 (5 bases). V was clipped by 6 bases and J by 2 bases, with 13 bases between them. Germline CDR1 is SNHLY and CDR2 is FYNNEI. This CDR3 region has 14 residues.

This clonotype was observed at least ten times. The J gene is TRBJ2-7, the V gene TRBV6-2 or TRBV6-3; D is unresolved. Germline V lookup: CDR1 MNHEY, CDR2 SVGEGT. Trimming removed 5 bases from V and 0 bases from J, with 11 bases in between. The CDR3 is made up of 14 amino acids. CDR3 nucleotides: TGTGCCAGCAGTACTGTCGAGAGCTCCTACGAGCAGTACTTC. Protein sequence: CASSTVESSYEQYF.

This clonotype appeared a single time. A single base separates this from a much larger clone, so it may be a read error. The chain has TRBV7-9 and TRBJ2-7, with a tentative D call TRBD2 (6 bases). Per the germline V gene, CDR1 is SEHNR and CDR2 is FQNEAQ (reference sequence). This CDR3 is 14 amino acids long. The V end was cut by 5 bases, the J end by 3 bases, with 14 bases between. The CDR3 here is CASSRSMGGYEQYF. CDR3 nucleotide sequence: TGTGCCAGCAGCCGATCGATGGGGGGCTACGAGCAGTACTTC.

This clonotype occurred many times. The chain couples TRBV28 to TRBJ2-3, with 10 bases fitting TRBD2. V shed 5 bases and J 6 bases; nucleotides not matched to a gene: 8. This CDR3 has 15 residues. The V gene's germline CDR1 is MDHEN and CDR2 SYDVKM. The CDR3 here is CASSEPSGRVDTQYF. The CDR3 DNA follows: TGTGCCAGCAGTGAACCTAGCGGGAGAGTGGATACGCAGTATTTT.

This clonotype was observed many times. The rearrangement links TRBV4-2 to TRBJ2-7; unclear D gene. Germline assignment: CDR1 LGHNA and CDR2 YNFKEQ. CDR3 length equals 13 residues. V was trimmed by 0 bases and J by 4 bases, leaving 7 bases between them. In nucleotides, the CDR3 is TGTGCCAGCAGCCAAGACGGGTTGTACGAGCAGTACTTC. Its translation is CASSQDGLYEQYF.

In this sample, this clonotype turned up many times. J is TRBJ1-1 and V is TRBV13; D not resolved. Trimming stripped 1 base from V and 0 bases from J, with 9 bases between. The CDR3 is 15 amino acids. Germline values: CDR1 PRHDT, CDR2 FYEKMQ (reference sequence). CDR3 DNA sequence: TGTGCCAGCAGCTTAGAGGATTCATTGAACACTGAAGCTTTCTTT. Protein: CASSLEDSLNTEAFF.

This clonotype occurred many times. The chain joins TRBV27 to TRBJ2-7; D perhaps matches TRBD1 (5 bases). The germline CDR1 and CDR2 sequences are MNHEY and SMNVEV (reference sequence). The CDR3 length is 14 residues. V lost 6 bases and J 0 bases, leaving 12 bases between the germline ends. CDR3 nucleotide sequence: TGTGCCAGCAGCTACAGGTCCAGCTCCTACGAGCAGTACTTC. Its protein product is CASSYRSSSYEQYF.

The sample holds many counts of this clonotype. The rearrangement links TRBV28 to TRBJ1-5; a possible D gene is TRBD1 (5 bases). Germline assignment: CDR1 MDHEN and CDR2 SYDVKM. The ends were cut back, 5 bases at V and 7 bases at J, with 15 bases in the middle. The CDR3 sequence is 14 residues long. The CDR3, as DNA: TGTGCCAGCAGTGTTACAGGTTCCGGACAGCCCCAGCATTTT. Protein sequence: CASSVTGSGQPQHF.

This clonotype occurred a few times. The chain couples TRBV6-2 or TRBV6-3 to TRBJ2-7, with 9 bases lining up with TRBD2. Trimming cost V 2 bases and J 3 bases; bases outside gene matches: 2. This CDR3 has 14 amino acids. Germline V gene data show CDR1 as MNHEY and CDR2 as SVGEGT. CDR3 DNA: TGTGCCAGCAGTTACAGACTAGCGGACTACGAGCAGTACTTC. It codes for CASSYRLADYEQYF.

Many counts were recorded for this clonotype. The chain links TRBV7-2 to TRBJ2-1, with D possibly matching TRBD2 (5 bases). The CDR3 is 15 residues long. CDR1 and CDR2 (germline): SGHTA, FQGNSA. The V gene lost 3 bases and the J gene lost 0 bases, with 9 bases spanning the gap. CDR3 nucleotide sequence: TGTGCCAGCAGCTTCAAAACTAGCTCCTACAATGAGCAGTTCTTC. Amino acid sequence: CASSFKTSSYNEQFF.

The chain carries TRBV19 and TRBJ2-1, with a weak D call TRBD2 (5 bases). The CDR3 length is 14 residues. V dropped 3 bases and J dropped 7 bases, with 13 bases sitting between them. Germline lookup yields CDR1 LNHDA and CDR2 SQIVND (reference sequence). CDR3 DNA: TGTGCCAGTAGTATTGGAATAGAGGGAAATGAGCAGTTCTTC. Its translation: CASSIGIEGNEQFF.

This rearrangement joins TRBV6-1 to TRBJ1-2, with 7 bases identical to TRBD1. The trim removed 6 bases at V and 0 bases at J, leaving 7 bases unmatched. The V gene's germline CDR1 is MNHNS and CDR2 SASEGT. The CDR3 extends over 15 amino acids. Here the CDR3 reads CASSDAGTANYGYTF. The CDR3 DNA is TGTGCCAGCAGCGACGCCGGGACAGCTAACTATGGCTACACCTTC.

The chain is built from TRBV19 and TRBJ2-2; TRBD1 matches at 9 bases. The CDR3 length is 15 residues. V lost 7 bases, J lost 5 bases, and 8 bases stayed unmatched. Looked up from germline, CDR1 is LNHDA and CDR2 is SQIVND (reference sequence). The CDR3 region is CASTTGGFVTGELFF. The CDR3 DNA sequence: TGTGCCAGTACTACAGGGGGCTTTGTTACCGGGGAGCTGTTTTTT.

At least ten counts were recorded for this clonotype. The chain joins TRBV20-1 to TRBJ1-2, with a weak D call TRBD1 (5 bases). Germline CDR1 is DFQATT and CDR2 is SNEGSKA (reference sequence). This CDR3 spans 14 amino acids. V lost 0 bases and J lost 3, with 11 bases in between. In nucleotides, the CDR3 is TGCAGTGCTAGAGAGACAGCCGCTGACTATGGCTACACCTTC. This gives the protein CSARETAADYGYTF.

This clonotype was recorded at least ten times. The V gene is TRBV28, the J gene TRBJ1-5, with no clear D. Germline CDR1 reads MDHEN; CDR2 reads SYDVKM. V was trimmed by 5 bases and J by 2 bases, leaving 13 bases between them. The CDR3 runs to 15 residues. The CDR3 sequence is CASSPPLSGNQPQHF. The CDR3 DNA follows: TGTGCCAGCAGTCCCCCCTTGTCCGGCAATCAGCCCCAGCATTTT.

V usage is TRBV10-2 and J usage is TRBJ2-3; TRBD2 might be the D (6 bases). This CDR3 has 16 amino acids. The germline V gene encodes CDR1 WSHSY and CDR2 SAAADI. The V gene lost 6 bases and the J gene lost 0 bases, with 16 bases spanning the gap. The CDR3 is CASRGTLRSSTDTQYF. CDR3 nucleotide sequence: TGCGCCAGCAGGGGGACTTTACGCTCTAGCACAGATACGCAGTATTTT.

J is TRBJ2-7 and V is TRBV2; either TRBD1 or TRBD2 may supply D (6 bases each). Trimming pared 8 bases from V and 3 bases from J, leaving 14 bases between. This CDR3 region has 13 residues. CDR1 and CDR2 (germline): SNHLY, FYNNEI. The CDR3 spells CASSPGADYEQYF. The CDR3 nucleotides read TGTGCCAGCTCGCCGGGGGCAGACTACGAGCAGTACTTC.